There are a few counts of the clone carrying this T cell receptor beta chain. This entry is derived from a study of blood T cell repertoires in COVID-19. About the research overall: The United States, Italy and Spain were the sources of the acute and convalescent COVID-19 samples.

Losses at the gene ends were 5 bases for V and 8 bases for J; bases not matched to a gene: 3. Germline V gives CDR1 MNHNY, CDR2 SVGAGI (reference sequence). The CDR3 totals 13 residues. Per the original data handling: Nucleated cell number was recorded as an estimate derived from reference gene primer amplification. Data came from immunoSEQ multiplex PCR; TCRdb stores just in-frame clones and leaves some out. V, J and clone size are those of that table, while D and trimming were read from the DNA. The table includes some 220,000 clones, around 84% detected once. The sequence was collected from an older woman who had recovered from COVID-19. Input material: peripheral blood. The chain employs TRBV6-6 and TRBJ1-4; 9 positions agree with TRBD1. The CDR3 loop reads CASSRTGEEKLFF. DNA of the CDR3: TGTGCCAGCAGTCGGACAGGGGAAGAAAAACTGTTTTTT.